The present entry profiles one T cell receptor (beta chain) with its context. Its specificity is unknown. The source of the sample is a study of OX40 agonist ivuxolimab in advanced cancers. Study-wide results and limits: Compared with CD4+, CD8+ T cells on average had more expanded clones.

Profiling relied on immunoSEQ multiplex PCR, and the TCRdb table lists in-frame clones only, not all of them. This sample carries over 8,000 clones, 88% of them seen once, and the ten largest clones take about 16%. Germline CDR1 reads MNHEY; CDR2 reads SMNVEV (reference sequence). The CDR3 contains 11 residues. V shed 8 bases and J shed 4 bases, with 8 bases lying between them. The genes are TRBV27 and TRBJ1-1, with no clear D. The sequence came from an adult with an advanced solid tumor such as melanoma, head and neck, liver or kidney cancer. Source: CD4+ or CD8+ T cells sorted from blood, taken in a trial of the OX40 agonist ivuxolimab. The CDR3 sequence is CASAGPTEAFF. The DNA for the CDR3 is TGTGCCAGCGCCGGGCCCACTGAAGCTTTCTTT.